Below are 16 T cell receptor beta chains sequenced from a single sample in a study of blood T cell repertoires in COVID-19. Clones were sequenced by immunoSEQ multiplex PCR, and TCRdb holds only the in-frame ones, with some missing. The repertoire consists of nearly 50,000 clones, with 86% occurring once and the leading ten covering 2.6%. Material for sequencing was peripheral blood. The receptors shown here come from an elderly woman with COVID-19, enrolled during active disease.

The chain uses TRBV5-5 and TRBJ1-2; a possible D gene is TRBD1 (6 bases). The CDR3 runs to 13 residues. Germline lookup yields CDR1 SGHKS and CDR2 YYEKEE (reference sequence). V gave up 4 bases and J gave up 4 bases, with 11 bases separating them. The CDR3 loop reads CASSVQGTYGYTF. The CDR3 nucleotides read TGTGCCAGCAGCGTACAGGGTACCTATGGCTACACCTTC.

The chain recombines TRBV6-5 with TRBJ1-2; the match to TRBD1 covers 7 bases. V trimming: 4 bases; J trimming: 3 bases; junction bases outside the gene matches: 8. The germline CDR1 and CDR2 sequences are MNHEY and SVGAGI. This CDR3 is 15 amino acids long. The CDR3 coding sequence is TGTGCCAGCAGTTGGGACAGAACCCCCTACTATGGCTACACCTTC. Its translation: CASSWDRTPYYGYTF.

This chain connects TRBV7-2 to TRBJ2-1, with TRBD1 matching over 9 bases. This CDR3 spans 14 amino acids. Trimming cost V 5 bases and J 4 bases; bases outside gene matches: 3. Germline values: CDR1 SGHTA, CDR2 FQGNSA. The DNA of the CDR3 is TGTGCCAGCAGCAATGGACAGGGGTACAATGAGCAGTTCTTC. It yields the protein CASSNGQGYNEQFF.

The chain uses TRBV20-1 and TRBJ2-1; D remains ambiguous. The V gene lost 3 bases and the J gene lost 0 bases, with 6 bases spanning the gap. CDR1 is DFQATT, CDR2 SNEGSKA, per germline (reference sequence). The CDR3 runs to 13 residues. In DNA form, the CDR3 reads TGCAGTGCTAGTTCAGTCTCCTACAATGAGCAGTTCTTC. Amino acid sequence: CSASSVSYNEQFF.

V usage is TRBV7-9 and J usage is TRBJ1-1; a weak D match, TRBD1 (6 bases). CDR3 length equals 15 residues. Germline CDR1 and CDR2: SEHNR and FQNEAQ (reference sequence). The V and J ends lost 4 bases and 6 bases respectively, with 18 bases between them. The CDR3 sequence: CASSSRTPGQSEAFF. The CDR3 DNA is TGTGCCAGCAGCTCTAGGACTCCAGGACAGTCTGAAGCTTTCTTT.

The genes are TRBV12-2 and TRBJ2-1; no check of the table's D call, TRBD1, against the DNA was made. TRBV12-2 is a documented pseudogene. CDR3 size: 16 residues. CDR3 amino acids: CASRQPDKSSYNEQFF. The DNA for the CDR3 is TGTGCAAGTCGCCAACCTGACAAAAGCTCCTACAATGAGCAGTTCTTC.

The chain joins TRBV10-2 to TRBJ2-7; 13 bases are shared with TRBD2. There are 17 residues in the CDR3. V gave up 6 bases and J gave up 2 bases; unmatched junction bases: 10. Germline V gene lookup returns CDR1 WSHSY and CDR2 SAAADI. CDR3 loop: CASRRLAGGRLPYEQYF. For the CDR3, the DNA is TGCGCCAGCAGGAGACTAGCGGGGGGCCGCCTCCCCTACGAGCAGTACTTC.

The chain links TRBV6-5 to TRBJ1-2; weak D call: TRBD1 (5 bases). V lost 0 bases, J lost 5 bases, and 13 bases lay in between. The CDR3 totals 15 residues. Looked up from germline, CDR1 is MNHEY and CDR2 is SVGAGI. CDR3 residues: CASSYSEGFGYGYTF. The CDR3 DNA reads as TGTGCCAGCAGTTACTCGGAGGGGTTTGGTTATGGCTACACCTTC.

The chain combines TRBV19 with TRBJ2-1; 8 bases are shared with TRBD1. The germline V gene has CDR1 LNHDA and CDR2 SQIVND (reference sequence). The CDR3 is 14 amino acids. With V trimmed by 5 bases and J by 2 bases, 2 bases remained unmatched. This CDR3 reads CASSQGAAYNEQFF. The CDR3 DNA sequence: TGTGCCAGTAGTCAGGGGGCAGCCTACAATGAGCAGTTCTTC.

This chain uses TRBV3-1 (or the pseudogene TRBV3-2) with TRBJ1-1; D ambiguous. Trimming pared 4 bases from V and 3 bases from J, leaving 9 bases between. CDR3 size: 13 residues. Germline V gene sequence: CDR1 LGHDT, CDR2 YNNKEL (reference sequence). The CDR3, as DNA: TGTGCCAGCAGCCCATACACCTACACTGAAGCTTTCTTT. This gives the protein CASSPYTYTEAFF.

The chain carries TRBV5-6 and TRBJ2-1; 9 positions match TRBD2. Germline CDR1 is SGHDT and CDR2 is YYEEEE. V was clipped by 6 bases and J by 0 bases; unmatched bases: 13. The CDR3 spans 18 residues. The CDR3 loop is CASNYQKRGAFSYNEQFF. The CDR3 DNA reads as TGTGCCAGCAACTACCAGAAGCGGGGGGCGTTCTCCTACAATGAGCAGTTCTTC. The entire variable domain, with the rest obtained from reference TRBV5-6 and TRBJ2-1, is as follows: DAGVTQSPTHLIKTRGQQVTLRCSPKSGHDTVSWYQQALGQGPQFIFQYYEEEERQRGNFPDRFSGHQFPNYSSELNVNALLLGDSALYLCASNYQKRGAFSYNEQFFGPGTRLTVL.

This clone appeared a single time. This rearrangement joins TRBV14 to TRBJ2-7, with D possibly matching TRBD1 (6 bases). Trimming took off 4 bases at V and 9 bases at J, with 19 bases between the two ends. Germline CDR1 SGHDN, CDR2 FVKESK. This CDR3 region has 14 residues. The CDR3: CASSRGGSSRRQYF. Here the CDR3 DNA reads TGTGCCAGCAGCCGAGGGGGTTCCAGTAGGCGGCAGTACTTC.

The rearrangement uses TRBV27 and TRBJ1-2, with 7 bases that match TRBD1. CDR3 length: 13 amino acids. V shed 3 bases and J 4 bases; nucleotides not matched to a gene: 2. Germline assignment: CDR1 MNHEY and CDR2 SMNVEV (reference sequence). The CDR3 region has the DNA TGTGCCAGCAGTTTCGACAGGGTCTATGGCTACACCTTC. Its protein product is CASSFDRVYGYTF.

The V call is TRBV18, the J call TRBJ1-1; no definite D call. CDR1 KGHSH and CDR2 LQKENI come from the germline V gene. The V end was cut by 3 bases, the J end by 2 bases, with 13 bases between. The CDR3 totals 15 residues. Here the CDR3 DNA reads TGTGCCAGCTCACCGGCGGTTGCGGTAAACACTGAAGCTTTCTTT. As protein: CASSPAVAVNTEAFF.

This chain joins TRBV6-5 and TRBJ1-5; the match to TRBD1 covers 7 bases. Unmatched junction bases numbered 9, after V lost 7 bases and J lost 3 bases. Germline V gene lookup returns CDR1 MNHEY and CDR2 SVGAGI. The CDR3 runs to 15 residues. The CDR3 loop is CASTTDRAFNQPQHF. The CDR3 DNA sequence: TGTGCCAGCACCACCGACAGGGCTTTCAATCAGCCCCAGCATTTT.

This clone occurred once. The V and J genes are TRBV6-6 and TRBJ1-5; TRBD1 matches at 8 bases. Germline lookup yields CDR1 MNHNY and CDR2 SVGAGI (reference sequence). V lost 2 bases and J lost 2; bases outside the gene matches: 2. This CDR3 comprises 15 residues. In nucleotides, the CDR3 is TGTGCCAGCAGTTACCCAGGGGGCGGCAATCAGCCCCAGCATTTT. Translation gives CASSYPGGGNQPQHF.